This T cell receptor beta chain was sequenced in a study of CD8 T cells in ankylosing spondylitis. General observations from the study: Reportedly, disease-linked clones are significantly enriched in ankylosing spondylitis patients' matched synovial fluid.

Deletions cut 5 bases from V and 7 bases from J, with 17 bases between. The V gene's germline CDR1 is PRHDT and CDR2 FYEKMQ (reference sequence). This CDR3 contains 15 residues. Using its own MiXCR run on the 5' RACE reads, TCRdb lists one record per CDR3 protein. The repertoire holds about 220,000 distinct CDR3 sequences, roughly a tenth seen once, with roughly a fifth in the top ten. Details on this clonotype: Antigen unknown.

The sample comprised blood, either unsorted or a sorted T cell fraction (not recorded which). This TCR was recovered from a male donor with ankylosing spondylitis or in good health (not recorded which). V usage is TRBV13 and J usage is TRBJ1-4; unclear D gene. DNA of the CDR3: TGTGCCAGCAGCCCCCCGGGCGGGCTGGGTGAAAAACTGTTTTTT. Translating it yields CASSPPGGLGEKLFF.